This T cell receptor beta chain was recorded in a study of blood T cell repertoires in COVID-19. As processed by the authors: Counts of nucleated cells, estimated from reference gene primer amplification, were obtained. Generated by immunoSEQ multiplex PCR, the TCRdb table keeps only in-frame clones and is missing some. That table is the source of V, J and clone size, and D and trimming were worked out from the DNA. In the table there are about 130,000 clones, about 80% of which are singletons. Unmatched junction bases numbered 4, after V lost 5 bases and J lost 4 bases. The CDR3 loop spans 15 amino acids. Germline V gene lookup returns CDR1 LGHNA and CDR2 YSLEER. This clone was counted many times.

The material sequenced was peripheral blood. The clonotype was recovered from a man in his forties with active or convalescent COVID-19. This chain uses TRBV4-3 with TRBJ2-2; TRBD1 agrees at 10 bases. Written as DNA, the CDR3 is TGCGCCAGCAGCAACGGACAGGGGGGCACCGGGGAGCTGTTTTTT. It specifies CASSNGQGGTGELFF.